Listed below are T cell receptor beta chains from one sample, sequenced in a study of T cell repertoires in cytomegalovirus infection. One entry per CDR3 protein, called by TCRdb with MiXCR from the reads. The table has fewer than 400,000 distinct CDR3 sequences, 18% seen once. The sample was PBMCs. The receptors stem from a human donor in good health (CMV status not recorded). Some clones in this sample may be carry-over from other donors' samples. The CDR3 runs from the conserved cysteine through the conserved F or W. The D gene is left open where the match is weak. Clone size appears in some rows only: once, few, many, or a class for an expanded clone.

cdr3_aa cdr3_nt v_call clone_size j_call d_call
CSASGGGKGGNTEAFF TGCAGTGCTAGTGGGGGAGGGAAGGGCGGCAACACTGAAGCTTTCTTT TRBV20-1 . TRBJ1-1 .
CASSLSKMGQETQYF TGTGCCAGCAGTTTATCAAAGATGGGACAAGAGACCCAGTACTTC TRBV27 . TRBJ2-5 .
CAGGLAGIRETQYF TGTGCCGGAGGACTAGCGGGTATCCGAGAGACCCAGTACTTC TRBV2 . TRBJ2-5 TRBD2
CASSATSGRNEQYF TGTGCCAGCAGTGCGACTAGCGGGAGGAACGAGCAGTACTTC TRBV2 . TRBJ2-7 TRBD2
CASSLGLAGGWEETQYF TGTGCCAGCAGCCTCGGACTAGCGGGGGGTTGGGAAGAGACCCAGTACTTC TRBV7-6 many TRBJ2-5 TRBD2
CASSLSGLAGGYEQYF TGTGCCAGCAGCTTATCCGGGCTAGCGGGGGGATACGAGCAGTACTTC TRBV7-2 many TRBJ2-7 TRBD2
CASSWRLGYGYTF TGTGCCAGCAGTTGGCGGTTGGGCTATGGCTACACCTTC TRBV12-3/TRBV12-4 . TRBJ1-2 .
CASRLAGARELFF TGTGCCAGCAGGTTAGCGGGAGCCAGGGAGCTGTTTTTT TRBV2 few TRBJ2-2 TRBD2
CATPRRAGISSSYNEQFF TGTGCCACCCCCCGGAGGGCCGGTATCTCAAGCTCCTACAATGAGCAGTTCTTC TRBV27 many TRBJ2-1 .
CASSSTTGVYEQYF TGTGCCAGCAGCTCAACGACAGGGGTCTACGAGCAGTACTTC TRBV7-8 many TRBJ2-7 TRBD1
CAISENRNSPLHF TGTGCCATCAGTGAGAACAGAAATTCACCCCTCCACTTT TRBV10-3 . TRBJ1-6 .
CASSIYSGAEAFF TGTGCCAGTAGTATATATTCCGGAGCTGAAGCTTTCTTT TRBV19 few TRBJ1-1 .
CASRRVSDSPLHF TGTGCCTCGAGGAGGGTATCCGATTCACCCCTCCACTTT TRBV19 few TRBJ1-6 .
CASSLGSHKTYEQYF TGTGCCAGCAGCTTGGGGAGCCACAAGACCTACGAGCAGTACTTC TRBV5-5 few TRBJ2-7 .
CASSPGTSYTGELFF TGTGCCAGCAGCCCTGGTACCTCTTATACCGGGGAGCTGTTTTTT TRBV7-2 . TRBJ2-2 .
CASSLSSQYQETQYF TGTGCCAGCAGCTTGAGTTCCCAGTACCAAGAGACCCAGTACTTC TRBV5-4 . TRBJ2-5 .
CSFGLAWNEQFF TGCAGCTTCGGACTAGCGTGGAATGAGCAGTTCTTC TRBV29-1 few TRBJ2-1 TRBD2
CASSLGSWTGELFF TGTGCCAGCAGCTTAGGTTCGTGGACCGGGGAGCTGTTTTTT TRBV7-2 . TRBJ2-2 .
CAWSLPMNTEAFF TGTGCCTGGAGTCTGCCCATGAACACTGAAGCTTTCTTT TRBV30 . TRBJ1-1 .
CASSGDRGVTGNTIYF TGTGCCAGCAGTGGAGACCGGGGTGTTACTGGAAACACCATATATTTT TRBV6-1 many TRBJ1-3 .
CASSLALAGETQYF TGTGCCAGCAGCTTAGCGTTGGCGGGAGAGACCCAGTACTTC TRBV7-9 many TRBJ2-5 .
CASSWDTSGNTIYF TGTGCCAGCAGCTGGGACACCTCTGGAAACACCATATATTTT TRBV6-5 few TRBJ1-3 .
CASSYARGGSPLHF TGTGCCAGCAGTTACGCCAGGGGAGGATCACCCCTCCACTTT TRBV6-5 once TRBJ1-6 .
CASSLEAGGRTGELFF TGTGCCAGCAGCTTAGAGGCAGGGGGCCGAACCGGGGAGCTGTTTTTT TRBV7-7 . TRBJ2-2 TRBD1
CASSFGSRAGTEAFF TGTGCCAGCAGCTTCGGAAGCAGAGCAGGAACTGAAGCTTTCTTT TRBV7-9 many TRBJ1-1 .
CSVRGRNTEAFF TGCAGTGTAAGGGGGAGGAACACTGAAGCTTTCTTT TRBV20-1 . TRBJ1-1 .
CASSLGRRAGTDTQYF TGTGCCAGCAGCTTGGGGCGGCGGGCCGGCACAGATACGCAGTATTTT TRBV5-6 . TRBJ2-3 .
CASTSGNEQFF TGTGCCAGCACCTCAGGCAATGAGCAGTTCTTC TRBV7-2 . TRBJ2-1 .
CASTKSGASPTLHF TGTGCCAGCACCAAATCAGGGGCTAGTCCCACCCTCCACTTT TRBV6-6 few TRBJ1-6 .
CASSLDRGRNTEAFF TGCGCCAGCAGCTTGGATAGGGGGCGGAACACTGAAGCTTTCTTT TRBV5-1 many TRBJ1-1 TRBD1
CASSEVRAGYNEQFF TGTGCCAGCAGTGAAGTCAGGGCAGGCTACAATGAGCAGTTCTTC TRBV2 few TRBJ2-1 .
CASSLVVAGSYEQYF TGTGCCAGCAGCTTAGTAGTAGCGGGGTCCTACGAGCAGTACTTC TRBV7-8 many TRBJ2-7 TRBD2
CASSSPRLAGAGYEQYF TGTGCCAGCAGCTCCCCCCGCCTAGCGGGAGCAGGTTACGAGCAGTACTTC TRBV7-2 many TRBJ2-7 TRBD2
CASSYREQYF TGTGCCAGCAGTTATCGGGAGCAGTACTTC TRBV28 few TRBJ2-7 .
CASSIIDRPYGYTF TGTGCCAGTAGTATTATAGACCGACCCTATGGCTACACCTTC TRBV19 few TRBJ1-2 .
CASHGGSRTGVLFF TGCGCCAGCCATGGGGGGTCGCGTACCGGGGTGCTGTTTTTT TRBV4-1 . TRBJ2-2 .
CASSLVSATNEKLFF TGTGCCAGCAGCTTAGTCAGTGCAACTAATGAAAAACTGTTTTTT TRBV7-2 many TRBJ1-4 .
CASSMRDGSYEQYF TGTGCCAGTAGTATGAGGGACGGGAGCTACGAGCAGTACTTC TRBV19 . TRBJ2-7 .
CAGSPFSGTDTQYF TGTGCCGGCTCCCCGTTTTCGGGCACAGATACGCAGTATTTT TRBV7-2 many TRBJ2-3 .
CSARVGGGQLNNEQFF TGCAGTGCTAGAGTAGGGGGCGGGCAGCTCAACAATGAGCAGTTCTTC TRBV20-1 . TRBJ2-1 TRBD1
CASSQGGGDIQYF TGTGCCAGCAGCCAAGGGGGTGGTGACATTCAGTACTTC TRBV7-6 . TRBJ2-4 .
CASSQDGAADTQYF TGTGCCAGCAGCCAAGATGGAGCAGCAGATACGCAGTATTTT TRBV14 many TRBJ2-3 .
CASSRKEGKTDTQYF TGTGCCAGCAGCCGCAAGGAGGGGAAAACAGATACGCAGTATTTT TRBV7-8 . TRBJ2-3 .
CSASKDFSYNEQFF TGCAGTGCTAGCAAAGACTTTTCCTACAATGAGCAGTTCTTC TRBV20-1 . TRBJ2-1 .
CASSSGSHEQYF TGTGCCAGCAGTTCAGGTTCCCACGAGCAGTACTTC TRBV6-2/TRBV6-3 . TRBJ2-7 .
CASTRGGSETQYF TGTGCCAGCACCAGGGGGGGGTCGGAGACCCAGTACTTC TRBV12-3/TRBV12-4 . TRBJ2-5 .
CASSYRDSYEQYF TGTGCCAGCAGCTACAGGGACTCCTACGAGCAGTACTTC TRBV7-9 many TRBJ2-7 .
CASSFPTGGYSPLHF TGTGCCAGCAGCTTCCCGACAGGGGGATATTCACCCCTCCACTTT TRBV7-2 few TRBJ1-6 TRBD1
CASSLSGPTYEQYF TGTGCCAGCAGTTTGTCTGGGCCTACCTACGAGCAGTACTTC TRBV12-3/TRBV12-4 few TRBJ2-7 .
CASSQDKGTHLDFGTQYF TGTGCCAGCAGCCAAGATAAAGGGACGCACTTGGATTTCGGTACGCAGTATTTT TRBV3-1 . TRBJ2-3 .
CASSPVGGATYEQYF TGTGCCAGCAGTCCGGTCGGGGGCGCAACCTACGAGCAGTACTTC TRBV27 . TRBJ2-7 .
CASSILASTDTQYF TGTGCCAGCAGCATACTAGCGAGCACAGATACGCAGTATTTT TRBV7-6 many TRBJ2-3 TRBD2
CASSRGQDYGYTF TGTGCCAGCAGCAGGGGACAGGACTATGGCTACACCTTC TRBV7-6 many TRBJ1-2 TRBD1
CASSQGHAVTQYF TGTGCCAGCAGCCAGGGACACGCAGTTACGCAGTATTTT TRBV7-6 many TRBJ2-3 .
CSAGRPATDTQYF TGCAGTGCTGGACGGCCGGCCACAGATACGCAGTATTTT TRBV20-1 few TRBJ2-3 .